The present T cell receptor (beta chain) was sequenced within a study of CXCR3-negative and CXCR3-positive naive CD8 T cells. Points from the study as a whole: Cryopreserved cells showed partially decreased CXCR3 expression, and most assays used fresh PBMCs. Against CXCR3-negative naive cells, CXCR3-positive naive cells showed more hydrophobic TRB CDR3s. Diversity proved comparably high across both naive subsets and much lower in memory CD8+ cells.

The germline V gene encodes CDR1 MNHNS and CDR2 SASEGT. The CDR3 covers 14 residues. UMI-labeled 5' RACE TRB cDNA libraries were prepared from the cells. TCRdb re-called the 5' RACE reads, yielding one record per CDR3 amino acid sequence without DNA. The sample includes about 130,000 distinct CDR3 sequences. CD45RO-CCR7+CD27+CD95- marked naive CD8+ T cells. Note on this clonotype: Its antigen is still unknown.

Specimen: naive CXCR3+ CD8+ T cells from blood. Subset noted: CD45RO-CCR7+CD27+CD95- naive CD8+ T cells expressing CXCR3 (TNR3+). The chain employs TRBV6-1 and TRBJ1-2. The TCR originated in a human donor in good health. Some clones in this sample may be carry-over from other donors' samples. The CDR3 spells CASSDLGANYGYTF.